This is a list of T cell receptor beta chains from one sample in a study of vaccination and CD4 T cells after COVID-19. MiXCR was run by TCRdb on the PCR reads, yielding one entry per CDR3 protein. The sample records thousands of distinct CDR3 sequences, about 66% being singletons. Their antigens are not known. Material: CD4+ T cells from blood, cultured in vitro. The source of these receptors is a human donor who had recovered from COVID-19. Each CDR3 is given with its conserved first and last residue. D genes are given only for firm matches. Some rows have no size entry. The others give once, few or many, or a class for an expanded clone.

length,V,size,D,J,DNA,CDR3
13,TRBV20-1,-,-,TRBJ1-5,TGCAGTGCTACCCTCGGCCCGTTCCAGCCCCAGCATTTT,CSATLGPFQPQHF
13,TRBV20-1,-,TRBD1,TRBJ1-2,TGCAGTGCTAGGACAGGGGTGGGGTATGGCTACACCTTC,CSARTGVGYGYTF
13,TRBV20-1,-,-,TRBJ2-5,TGCAGTGCGGACCGGGGGGCGGGAGAGACCCAGTACTTC,CSADRGAGETQYF
15,TRBV20-1,-,-,TRBJ2-3,TGCAGTGCTCCTGTTGGCGGGGATATCACAGATACGCAGTATTTT,CSAPVGGDITDTQYF
14,TRBV6-5,-,-,TRBJ2-4,TGTGCCAGCAGTTACCCCCCCGCGGAAAACATTCAGTACTTC,CASSYPPAENIQYF
14,TRBV20-1,-,TRBD2,TRBJ2-7,TGCAGTGCTAGACCAGCCGGGACTAGCCACGAGCAGTACTTC,CSARPAGTSHEQYF
15,TRBV20-1,-,TRBD1,TRBJ2-5,TGCAGTGCTAGAGATCCCCAGGGGGACCAAGAGACCCAGTACTTC,CSARDPQGDQETQYF
15,TRBV11-3,once,-,TRBJ1-1,TGTGCCAGCAGCTTAGATCGGGGGGTTAACACTGAAGCTTTCTTT,CASSLDRGVNTEAFF
12,TRBV6-2/TRBV6-3,-,-,TRBJ2-1,TGTGCCAGCAGCGGAAGCTACAATGAGCAGTTCTTC,CASSGSYNEQFF
17,TRBV19,few,TRBD1,TRBJ1-2,TGTGCCAGTACCATTAACGGGGGGACAGGGTCATCTGGCGGCTACACCTTC,CASTINGGTGSSGGYTF
15,TRBV5-8,-,-,TRBJ2-5,TGTGCCAGCAGCTTGTTAGGCAGGAGGTCAGAGACCCAGTACTTC,CASSLLGRRSETQYF
15,TRBV19,-,-,TRBJ1-2,TGTGCCACCCGCTCGGGCAGTCAAGGTTATTATGGCTACACCTTC,CATRSGSQGYYGYTF
15,TRBV11-2,few,TRBD1,TRBJ1-1,TGTGCCAGCAGCCCAATGGGGACAGGGTTCACTGAAGCTTTCTTT,CASSPMGTGFTEAFF
14,TRBV27,-,-,TRBJ2-7,TGTGCCAGCGCGAGAACCGGGGGCGGCTACGAGCAGTACTTC,CASARTGGGYEQYF
15,TRBV7-9,-,TRBD1,TRBJ2-5,TGTGCCAGCAGAACAGGGGACAGGGTTATGGAGACCCAGTACTTC,CASRTGDRVMETQYF
13,TRBV20-1,few,-,TRBJ2-7,TGCAGTGCCATCGACTCCAAATTCGACGAGCAGTACTTC,CSAIDSKFDEQYF
13,TRBV18,-,-,TRBJ2-2,TGTGCCAGCTCACGACAGTACGCCGGGGAGCTGTTTTTT,CASSRQYAGELFF
14,TRBV27,-,TRBD1,TRBJ1-1,TGTGCCAGCAGTTCGGACAGGGCTGGGATTGAAGCTTTCTTT,CASSSDRAGIEAFF
16,TRBV7-2,-,-,TRBJ2-3,TGTGCCAGCAGCCTAGAGGGACTCCCAATCCCAGATACGCAGTATTTT,CASSLEGLPIPDTQYF
14,TRBV20-1,few,-,TRBJ1-2,TGCAGTGCTAGAGCAGCGACGGCTTTGGATGGCTACACCTTC,CSARAATALDGYTF
15,TRBV5-1,-,-,TRBJ2-1,TGCGCCAGCAGCTTCGGACTCAGCTCCTACAATGAGCAGTTCTTC,CASSFGLSSYNEQFF
13,TRBV7-6,-,-,TRBJ2-5,TGTGCCAGCAGCTTATGGGAGAAAGAGACCCAGTACTTC,CASSLWEKETQYF
13,TRBV6-1,-,-,TRBJ1-2,TGTGCCAGCAAAAAACTCCAGGGCCGTGGCTACACCTTC,CASKKLQGRGYTF
15,TRBV20-1,few,TRBD1,TRBJ2-1,TGCAGTGCTAACTACCAGGGACAGGGGGTGTATGAGCAGTTCTTC,CSANYQGQGVYEQFF
17,TRBV20-1,once,TRBD2,TRBJ2-1,TGCAGTGCTAGATTTCGGCTAACTAGCGGAAAATACAATGAGCAGTTCTTC,CSARFRLTSGKYNEQFF
15,TRBV19,-,TRBD1,TRBJ1-5,TGTGCCAGTAGACGCGACAGGGTTGGCAATCAGCCCCAGCATTTT,CASRRDRVGNQPQHF
14,TRBV15,-,-,TRBJ1-5,TGTGCCACCAGCAGAGATGGGGGGAATCAGCCCCAGCATTTT,CATSRDGGNQPQHF
11,TRBV23-1,hyperexpanded,-,TRBJ2-7,TGCGCCAGCAGTCAATCTGCGGAGCAGTACTTC,CASSQSAEQYF
16,TRBV6-1,-,TRBD1,TRBJ1-2,TGTGCCAGCAGCACGACAGGGGCCAGGAGGCACTATGGCTACACCTTC,CASSTTGARRHYGYTF
13,TRBV14,-,-,TRBJ2-5,TGTGCCAGCAGCCAAGACCACCAGGAGACCCAGTACTTC,CASSQDHQETQYF
14,TRBV5-4,-,-,TRBJ2-7,TGTGCCAGCGGCCCAAGGGGGGGGCTTGACGAGCAGTACTTC,CASGPRGGLDEQYF
15,TRBV20-1,-,-,TRBJ2-2,TGCAGTGCTAGAAAGAGGGACATCTACACCGGGGAGCTGTTTTTT,CSARKRDIYTGELFF
13,TRBV7-2,-,TRBD2,TRBJ2-5,TGTGCCAGCAGCTTAGGTAGCGGGGAGACCCAGTACTTC,CASSLGSGETQYF
17,TRBV6-4,-,TRBD1,TRBJ1-2,TGTGCCAGCAGTGACTACCCGGGACAGGCGAGGGTCTGCTGGCACACCTTC,CASSDYPGQARVCWHTF
13,TRBV2,few,-,TRBJ1-2,TGTGCCAGCAGTGATTTAACAGGCTATGGCTACACCTTC,CASSDLTGYGYTF
15,TRBV28,-,-,TRBJ2-7,TGTGCCAGCAGTTCCGGGTGGCGCAAGACCTACGAGCAGTACTTC,CASSSGWRKTYEQYF
12,TRBV21-1,medium-sized,-,TRBJ2-1,TGTGCCAGCAGCAATATCGGCAATGAGCAGTTCTTC,CASSNIGNEQFF
15,TRBV11-3,medium-sized,-,TRBJ2-3,TGTGCCAGCAGCTTAGTTGGTATGGGCCCAGATACGCAGTATTTT,CASSLVGMGPDTQYF
14,TRBV20-1,-,TRBD1,TRBJ1-6,TGCAGTGCTAGTGTCGGGACAGCTAATTCACCCCTCCACTTT,CSASVGTANSPLHF
14,TRBV20-1,once,-,TRBJ2-3,TGCAGTGCTCTTCCGGGGGCTAGCACAGATACGCAGTATTTT,CSALPGASTDTQYF
14,TRBV9,-,-,TRBJ2-7,TGTGCCAGCAGCGCAACGACTCAAACCTACGAGCAGTACTTC,CASSATTQTYEQYF
13,TRBV7-2,-,-,TRBJ1-5,TGTGCCAGCAGCCCACTGGGTGGGCAGCCCCAGCATTTT,CASSPLGGQPQHF
13,TRBV20-1,-,-,TRBJ1-1,TGCAGTGCTCTCCTTGACGCGAACACTGAAGCTTTCTTT,CSALLDANTEAFF
14,TRBV19,-,-,TRBJ1-1,TGTGCCAGTAGTTTGCCAGGGATGAACACTGAAGCTTTCTTT,CASSLPGMNTEAFF
15,TRBV7-2,few,TRBD1,TRBJ2-5,TGTGCCAGCAGCTACGACAGGGGTGGGTTGGAGACCCAGTACTTC,CASSYDRGGLETQYF
14,TRBV20-1,medium-sized,-,TRBJ2-5,TGCAGTGCTAGAGCCCCACAGGGTGGGGAGACCCAGTACTTC,CSARAPQGGETQYF
14,TRBV15,-,-,TRBJ2-5,TGTGCCACCAGCAGAACGGACAGTTGGGAGACCCAGTACTTC,CATSRTDSWETQYF
13,TRBV5-6,-,-,TRBJ1-1,TGTGCCAGCAGTCGCGAACAGGGTTATCCAGCTTTCTTT,CASSREQGYPAFF
17,TRBV7-9,once,TRBD2,TRBJ2-5,TGTGTCAGCAGCTTGGGGCTAGCGGGGGCCTCGGGAGAGACCCAGTACTTC,CVSSLGLAGASGETQYF
19,TRBV5-8,few,TRBD1,TRBJ1-6,TGTGCCAGCAGCCCCCAACGACCGGGACAGGGGAGGAATAATTCACCCCTCCACTTT,CASSPQRPGQGRNNSPLHF
13,TRBV27,-,-,TRBJ2-2,TGTGCCAGCCGTTCATCTATAGGCGGGGAGCTGTTTTTT,CASRSSIGGELFF
19,TRBV7-9,once,TRBD2,TRBJ2-1,TGTGCCAGCAGCGCTTATACCGCCCTCGGGACTAGCGGGCAGAATGAGCAGTTCTTC,CASSAYTALGTSGQNEQFF